These T cell receptor beta chains were read from a single sample in a study of blood T cell repertoires in COVID-19. This table comes from immunoSEQ multiplex PCR, and its TCRdb copy is limited to in-frame clones, with some not included. The sample contains 70,000 or so clones, more than 75% of which appear only once. The material sequenced was peripheral blood. The receptors derive from a human donor in a cohort sampled during active COVID-19. Each CDR3 is given with its conserved first and last residue. Each record gives: J gene, D gene, clone size, V gene, CDR3 protein, CDR3 DNA. A D gene is named only where the DNA matches it firmly. Expanded clones get a size class; other rows say once, few or many, or leave the size out.

TRBJ2-5 | NA | NA | TRBV2 | CASSEANQETQYF | TGTGCCAGCAGTGAAGCCAACCAAGAGACCCAGTACTTC
TRBJ1-5 | TRBD1 | NA | TRBV10-2 | CASSADRANQPQHF | TGCGCCAGCAGTGCCGACAGGGCCAATCAGCCCCAGCATTTT
TRBJ2-5 | TRBD1 | NA | TRBV4-1 | CASSHRTGKETQYF | TGCGCCAGCAGCCACCGGACAGGGAAAGAGACCCAGTACTTC
TRBJ2-1 | NA | NA | TRBV11-2 | CASSLRAGHVSYNEQFF | TGTGCCAGCAGCTTACGAGCGGGACATGTTTCCTACAATGAGCAGTTCTTC
TRBJ2-7 | TRBD1 | few | TRBV5-1 | CASSTYPGQGYEQYF | TGCGCCAGCAGCACATATCCGGGACAGGGGTACGAGCAGTACTTC
TRBJ2-6 | TRBD1 | once | TRBV19 | CASSAWTGQGSGANVLTF | TGTGCCAGTAGTGCATGGACAGGGCAGGGCTCTGGGGCCAACGTCCTGACTTTC
TRBJ2-5 | TRBD1 | once | TRBV28 | CASSHEGAGRETQYF | TGTGCCAGCAGTCACGAGGGGGCGGGTAGGGAGACCCAGTACTTC
TRBJ2-1 | TRBD2 | NA | TRBV11-2 | CASSLEWTSGREQFF | TGTGCCAGCAGCTTAGAGTGGACTAGCGGGAGAGAGCAGTTCTTC
TRBJ2-3 | NA | NA | TRBV7-3 | CASSLRVSGGPDTQYF | TGTGCCAGCAGCTTACGTGTCTCGGGGGGCCCAGATACGCAGTATTTT
TRBJ2-2 | NA | NA | TRBV11-2 | CASREIGGGELFF | TGTGCCAGCCGCGAGATTGGAGGGGGGGAGCTGTTTTTT
TRBJ1-5 | NA | NA | TRBV30 | CAWTQGARGEVNQPQHF | TGTGCCTGGACCCAAGGGGCCAGGGGCGAGGTCAATCAGCCCCAGCATTTT
TRBJ1-2 | TRBD1 | NA | TRBV3-1/TRBV3-2 | CASSYRGSNYGYTF | TGTGCCAGCAGCTACAGGGGATCTAACTATGGCTACACCTTC
TRBJ2-2 | TRBD1 | NA | TRBV19 | CASSISRGQLNTGELFF | TGTGCCAGTAGTATTAGTCGGGGACAGTTGAACACCGGGGAGCTGTTTTTT
TRBJ1-6 | TRBD1 | NA | TRBV30 | CAWTTGTGGAYNSPLHF | TGTGCCTGGACTACCGGGACAGGGGGCGCTTATAATTCACCCCTCCACTTT
TRBJ2-2 | TRBD2 | NA | TRBV2 | CASSQSGRLVGELFF | TGTGCCAGCAGTCAAAGCGGGAGGTTGGTCGGGGAGCTGTTTTTT
TRBJ1-6 | NA | NA | TRBV30 | CAWSSTGGFGSPLHF | TGTGCCTGGAGCAGCACGGGGGGTTTTGGGTCACCCCTCCACTTT
TRBJ2-3 | NA | NA | TRBV6-2/TRBV6-3 | CASSYVGTSTDTQYF | TGTGCCAGCAGTTACGTGGGCACTAGCACAGATACGCAGTATTTT